The 28 T cell receptor beta chains in this list originate from one sample, sequenced in a study of T-cell reconstitution after alpha-beta-depleted transplantation in children (TCRdb year 2016). Explained via the paper, the treatment or condition label denotes: allogeneic hematopoietic cell transplantation with graft depleted of TCRalphabeta T cells and CD19 B cells. Libraries came from PCR. The sequencer listed for this sample is Illumina HiSeq 2500. TCR libraries were prepared with molecular barcoding, using unique molecular identifiers to normalize TCRbeta repertoire quantification. The public reads were run again by TCRdb, first through fastp at Q25 and then through MiXCR, and only productive beta chains were kept. Rows are combined by CDR3 protein, so each entry shows the most common genes and DNA. The sample table contains approximately 82,000 distinct CDR3 sequences; only one count was recorded for roughly a sixth of them. The leading ten clones occupy around 19% of the sample.

Sequenced here: PBMCs, mostly from graft donor cells, sampled 180 days after TCRalphabeta/CD19-depleted stem cell transplant. These receptors all stem from a male patient between 2 and 10 years old who had a stem cell transplant for acute lymphoblastic leukemia, so the T cells may come from the graft donor.

In its sample, this clonotype was seen a few times. The J gene is TRBJ2-2, the V gene TRBV3-1; D perhaps matches TRBD2 (5 bases). The CDR3 totals 15 residues. Germline V gene sequence: CDR1 LGHDT, CDR2 YNNKEL (reference sequence). The V end was cut by 1 base, the J end by 6 bases, with 12 bases between. The CDR3 nucleotides read TGTGCCAGCAGCCAAGCCCCCTGGCGGGCCGGGGAGCTGTTTTTT. It encodes CASSQAPWRAGELFF.

The chain carries TRBV5-1 and TRBJ2-2; no firm D call. Germline V gives CDR1 SGHRS, CDR2 YFSETQ. This CDR3 has 15 residues. The V end lost 3 bases, the J end lost 0 bases, and 9 bases lay between the germline ends. The chain's CDR3 is CASSSVKPNTGELFF. As DNA, the CDR3 is TGCGCCAGCAGCTCGGTAAAGCCGAACACCGGGGAGCTGTTTTTT.

V gene TRBV7-2 combines with J gene TRBJ1-5; D is unresolved. Between the trimmed V and J ends, which lost 5 bases and 1 base, there was a span of 12 bases. Germline CDR1 and CDR2: SGHTA and FQGNSA. This CDR3 is built from 15 residues. CDR3 in amino acids: CASSPNPRSNQPQHF. The CDR3 coding sequence is TGTGCCAGCAGCCCCAATCCCCGGAGCAATCAGCCCCAGCATTTT.

This clonotype occurred many times. V usage is TRBV5-1 and J usage is TRBJ2-7, with D perhaps TRBD2 (5 bases). Germline CDR1 and CDR2: SGHRS and YFSETQ. This CDR3 is built from 14 residues. The ends were cut back, 3 bases at V and 1 base at J, with 11 bases in the middle. This CDR3 is CASSSGAGSYEQYF. DNA of the CDR3: TGCGCCAGCAGCTCCGGTGCGGGTTCCTACGAGCAGTACTTC. The full variable domain, rest sourced from reference TRBV5-1 and TRBJ2-7, is KAGVTQTPRYLIKTRGQQVTLSCSPISGHRSVSWYQQTPGQGLQFLFEYFSETQRNKGNFPGRFSGRQFSNSRSEMNVSTLELGDSALYLCASSSGAGSYEQYFGPGTRLTVT.

V and J are TRBV5-6 and TRBJ2-7; TRBD1 might be the D (5 bases). The CDR3 length is 14 residues. Germline V gives CDR1 SGHDT, CDR2 YYEEEE. V was cut by 1 base and J by 3 bases, with 11 bases left in between. CDR3 region: CASSLTNRYYEQYF. The CDR3, as DNA: TGTGCCAGCAGCTTGACCAACAGGTACTACGAGCAGTACTTC. Together with reference TRBV5-6 and TRBJ2-7, the CDR3 gives the full variable domain: DAGVTQSPTHLIKTRGQQVTLRCSPKSGHDTVSWYQQALGQGPQFIFQYYEEEERQRGNFPDRFSGHQFPNYSSELNVNALLLGDSALYLCASSLTNRYYEQYFGPGTRLTVT.

This clonotype was seen at least ten times. One junction end disagrees with the germline gene, perhaps due to a read error. V gene TRBV7-2 combines with J gene TRBJ1-2; TRBD1 is a possible D gene (5 bases). CDR1 is SGHTA, CDR2 FQGNSA, per germline. The CDR3 consists of 12 residues. CDR3 coding DNA: TGTGCCAGCAGCCCTATGGCCGGGACCTCGGCTTTC. This encodes CASSPMAGTSAF.

The chain combines TRBV12-3 or TRBV12-4 with TRBJ1-5; D gene uncertain. The CDR3 is made up of 13 amino acids. The V end lost 3 bases, the J end lost 3 bases, and 6 bases lay between the germline ends. CDR3: CASSFKDNQPQHF. The CDR3 bases are TGTGCCAGCAGTTTTAAGGACAATCAGCCCCAGCATTTT.

V is TRBV5-5 and J is TRBJ2-3, with 9 bases aligning to TRBD1. CDR3 size: 15 residues. V lost 6 bases and J lost 2; bases outside the gene matches: 7. Germline CDR1 and CDR2: SGHKS and YYEKEE (reference sequence). The CDR3 nucleotides are TGTGCCAGCATCACGGGACAGGGCCACACAGATACGCAGTATTTT. It codes for CASITGQGHTDTQYF.

The chain recombines TRBV7-8 with TRBJ1-2; TRBD1 matches at 10 bases. The CDR3 runs to 14 residues. The germline V gene encodes CDR1 SGHVS and CDR2 FQNEAQ. V dropped 4 bases and J dropped 4; count of bases not matched to a gene: 3. Written as DNA, the CDR3 is TGTGCCAGCAGCTCGGACAGGGGGATCTATGGCTACACCTTC. This encodes CASSSDRGIYGYTF.

The V and J genes are TRBV6-2 or TRBV6-3 and TRBJ2-7, with D hard to call. Germline loops: CDR1 MNHEY, CDR2 SVGEGT. Trimming left V 6 bases short and J 4 bases short, with 10 bases between. The CDR3 is 12 amino acids. CDR3 amino acids: CASSGRIYEQYF. In DNA, the CDR3 is TGTGCCAGCAGCGGCAGGATTTACGAGCAGTACTTC.

This clonotype was counted between two and nine times. V gene TRBV29-1 combines with J gene TRBJ2-1; 8 bases fit TRBD2. The V gene's germline CDR1 is SQVTM and CDR2 ANQGSEA. V lost 8 bases and J lost 5; bases outside the gene matches: 8. CDR3 length: 13 amino acids. The CDR3 sequence: CSTGGAGHNEQFF. Written as DNA, the CDR3 is TGCAGCACCGGGGGGGCAGGGCACAATGAGCAGTTCTTC.

This clonotype rates as medium-sized. V and J are TRBV5-1 and TRBJ1-2; D ambiguous. V lost 2 bases and J lost 3, with 5 bases in between. Germline values: CDR1 SGHRS, CDR2 YFSETQ. The CDR3 is made up of 12 amino acids. In nucleotides, the CDR3 is TGCGCCAGCAGCTTTGAAGACTATGGCTACACCTTC. This codes for CASSFEDYGYTF.

This clonotype showed up many times. CDR3 sequence reads: CASSEHSRGNEKLFF. The CDR3, as DNA: TGTGCCAGCAGCGAACATTCGAGAGGGAATGAAAAACTGTTTTTT. This chain connects TRBV9 to TRBJ1-4; the D is unclear. Per germline, CDR1 SGDLS and CDR2 YYNGEE. V lost 3 bases and J 5 bases, leaving 14 bases between the germline ends. This CDR3 is 15 amino acids long.

A few counts support this clonotype. The chain is built from TRBV2 and TRBJ2-2; the D gene is possibly TRBD2 (5 bases). The CDR3 extends over 12 amino acids. The V gene lost 8 bases and the J gene lost 4 bases, with 8 bases spanning the gap. Germline CDR1 and CDR2: SNHLY and FYNNEI. This chain's CDR3 is CASRAGTGELFF. Written as DNA, the CDR3 is TGTGCCAGCCGGGCGGGCACCGGGGAGCTGTTTTTT.

There are a few counts of this clonotype. The J gene is TRBJ1-4, the V gene TRBV3-1; 7 nucleotides align to TRBD1. The CDR3 loop spans 12 amino acids. Per the germline V gene, CDR1 is LGHDT and CDR2 is YNNKEL (reference sequence). The V gene end was trimmed by 5 bases and the J gene end by 10 bases; junction bases not matched to a gene: 4. The CDR3 DNA reads as TGTGCCAGCAGCTCTCGGACAGGAAAACTGTTTTTT. Protein sequence: CASSSRTGKLFF.

A few counts support this clonotype. The chain employs TRBV5-5 and TRBJ1-1; maybe TRBD1 (6 bases). Germline V gene data show CDR1 as SGHKS and CDR2 as YYEKEE (reference sequence). The CDR3 covers 14 residues. V was cut by 6 bases and J by 1 base, with 13 bases left in between. CDR3 in amino acids: CASTRGAPNTEAFF. As DNA, the CDR3 is TGTGCCAGCACGAGGGGGGCCCCGAACACTGAAGCTTTCTTT. The full variable domain, its missing parts supplied by reference TRBV5-5 and TRBJ1-1, is DAGVTQSPTHLIKTRGQQVTLRCSPISGHKSVSWYQQVLGQGPQFIFQYYEKEERGRGNFPDRFSARQFPNYSSELNVNALLLGDSALYLCASTRGAPNTEAFFGQGTRLTVV.

This clonotype was recorded at least ten times. The chain couples TRBV5-1 to TRBJ2-7; D uncertain. CDR1 SGHRS and CDR2 YFSETQ come from the germline V gene. Trimming removed 0 bases from V and 0 bases from J, with 10 bases in between. The CDR3 has 15 amino acids. This CDR3 is CASSLGEPLSYEQYF. In DNA form, the CDR3 reads TGCGCCAGCAGCTTGGGAGAACCCCTCTCCTACGAGCAGTACTTC.

This rearrangement joins TRBV4-2 to TRBJ1-1, with 8 bases fitting TRBD1. J gave up 5 bases and V 3 bases, and 8 bases lay outside the gene matches. The CDR3 sequence is 15 residues long. The germline gives CDR1 LGHNA, CDR2 YNFKEQ. CDR3 loop: CASSHGQGGGTEAFF. CDR3 coding DNA: TGTGCCAGCAGCCATGGACAGGGAGGTGGGACTGAAGCTTTCTTT.

This clonotype has a handful of counts. The chain employs TRBV29-1 and TRBJ1-1; D not resolved. Per germline, CDR1 SQVTM and CDR2 ANQGSEA. This CDR3 contains 12 residues. Trimming pared 6 bases from V and 2 bases from J, leaving 10 bases between. The CDR3 sequence: CSVLGENTEAFF. DNA of the CDR3: TGCAGCGTCCTGGGTGAAAACACTGAAGCTTTCTTT.

There are a few counts of this clonotype. The V call is TRBV29-1, the J call TRBJ1-5; the D is unclear. Germline V gene lookup returns CDR1 SQVTM and CDR2 ANQGSEA. The CDR3 extends over 13 amino acids. Trimming cost V 4 bases and J 7 bases, with 14 bases left between them. The CDR3 region is CSVGRTPGQPQHF. As DNA, the CDR3 is TGCAGCGTTGGGAGGACCCCCGGGCAGCCCCAGCATTTT.

This clonotype was picked up a small number of times. V and J are TRBV27 and TRBJ1-2, with 7 bases fitting TRBD1. CDR1 and CDR2 (germline): MNHEY, SMNVEV (reference sequence). This CDR3 is 17 amino acids long. The V segment lost 2 bases and the J segment 1 base; nucleotides outside the gene matches: 10. This CDR3 reads CASSLRRDRGSNYGYTF. The CDR3 DNA sequence: TGTGCCAGCAGTTTACGGAGGGACAGAGGAAGTAACTATGGCTACACCTTC.

This clonotype occurred a few times. The V call is TRBV20-1, the J call TRBJ2-1; maybe TRBD1 (5 bases). V gave up 0 bases and J gave up 4 bases, with 19 bases separating them. The CDR3 contains 17 residues. Germline V gene lookup returns CDR1 DFQATT and CDR2 SNEGSKA (reference sequence). The CDR3 loop is CSARDTLWGRAYNEQFF. The DNA of the CDR3 is TGCAGTGCTAGAGATACGCTTTGGGGCAGGGCATACAATGAGCAGTTCTTC.

The chain is built from TRBV5-4 and TRBJ1-2; possible D gene TRBD1, 6 bases. Germline CDR1 reads SGHNT; CDR2 reads YYREEE (reference sequence). The CDR3 runs 15 residues. V lost 0 bases and J 4 bases, leaving 13 bases between the germline ends. The CDR3 sequence: CASSLDWQGSYGYTF. The CDR3 coding sequence is TGTGCCAGCAGCTTGGATTGGCAGGGGTCCTATGGCTACACCTTC.

The chain is built from TRBV5-1 and TRBJ1-3, with a possible D match to TRBD1 (6 bases). Trimming pared 4 bases from V and 0 bases from J, leaving 11 bases between. This CDR3 comprises 15 residues. CDR1 SGHRS and CDR2 YFSETQ come from the germline V gene. CDR3 in amino acids: CASSPGTISGNTIYF. The CDR3, as DNA: TGCGCCAGCAGCCCAGGGACAATCTCTGGAAACACCATATATTTT. Based on the CDR3 plus reference TRBV5-1 and TRBJ1-3, the full variable domain is KAGVTQTPRYLIKTRGQQVTLSCSPISGHRSVSWYQQTPGQGLQFLFEYFSETQRNKGNFPGRFSGRQFSNSRSEMNVSTLELGDSALYLCASSPGTISGNTIYFGEGSWLTVV.

A remark on this clonotype: At one of its ends the junction is not consistent with the germline gene, which may arise from a read error. CDR3 region: CASSQETDEQLF. In DNA form, the CDR3 reads TGCGCCAGCAGCCAAGAAACAGATGAGCAGCTCTTC. J is TRBJ2-1 and V is TRBV4-3; D gene unclear. Germline values: CDR1 LGHNA, CDR2 YSLEER. This CDR3 is 12 amino acids long.

This clonotype was seen many times. The chain is built from TRBV3-1 and TRBJ1-4; D may be TRBD1 (6 bases). This CDR3 region has 14 residues. Trimming stripped 11 bases from V and 6 bases from J, with 19 bases between. CDR1 LGHDT and CDR2 YNNKEL come from the germline V gene (reference sequence). The CDR3 DNA sequence: TGTGCCGGAGATCGTCACAGGGTGGATGAAAAACTGTTTTTT. It yields the protein CAGDRHRVDEKLFF. Using reference TRBV3-1 and TRBJ1-4 for the parts outside the CDR3, the full variable domain is DTAVSQTPKYLVTQMGNDKSIKCEQNLGHDTMYWYKQDSKKFLKIMFSYNNKELIINETVPNRFSPKSPDKAHLNLHINSLELGDSAVYFCAGDRHRVDEKLFFGSGTQLSVL.

The rearrangement joins TRBV7-9 to TRBJ1-1; D might be TRBD1 (5 bases). The ends were cut back, 3 bases at V and 3 bases at J, with 11 bases in the middle. The CDR3 consists of 14 residues. CDR1 SEHNR and CDR2 FQNEAQ come from the germline V gene (reference sequence). This CDR3 reads CASSFGTGYTEAFF. DNA of the CDR3: TGTGCCAGCAGCTTTGGCACAGGCTACACTGAAGCTTTCTTT.

This clonotype has a handful of counts. This sequence joins TRBV5-1 and TRBJ1-6, with 7 bases identical to TRBD1. The germline gives CDR1 SGHRS, CDR2 YFSETQ. With 0 bases clipped from V and 10 bases from J, the junction kept 13 bases outside the gene matches. The length of the CDR3 is 17 residues. The CDR3 DNA sequence: TGCGCCAGCAGCTTGGATGGGACAGCCACGTCAGGGTCACCCCTCCACTTT. Amino acids: CASSLDGTATSGSPLHF.